The clone carrying this T cell receptor (beta chain) was recorded a few times. What it binds is unknown. TCRdb passed the reads through MiXCR, listing each CDR3 protein once. The table shows tens of thousands of distinct CDR3 sequences, with 20% to 25% occurring only once. This record comes from a study of T cell repertoires in cytomegalovirus infection. Across the whole study: Well-studied HLA-B-restricted epitopes and recently identified HLA-C-restricted epitopes of CMV were both used in the study. Indications came from public TCR beta signatures; they pointed to CMV infection and to a matching HLA type.

Study findings and constraints: Dominant in the ex vivo response were TCR beta clonotypes restricted by HLA-C and specific for CMV. Adding up the frequency of public TCR beta families identified people who carried CMV plus the relevant HLA.

This sample comprised CD8+ T cells from cultured PBMCs, obtained from culture after CMV antigen stimulation. The receptor's source is a human donor in good health (CMV status not recorded). Some clones in this sample may be carry-over from other donors' samples.

The CDR3 protein is CASSLGGPDTQYF. The CDR3, as DNA: TGTGCCAGCAGTTTAGGGGGGCCAGATACGCAGTATTTT. The genes are TRBV12-3 or TRBV12-4 and TRBJ2-3; TRBD1 might be the D (6 bases). V dropped 1 base and J dropped 4 bases, with 6 bases sitting between them. The CDR3 contains 13 residues.